This T cell receptor (beta chain) was captured in a study of blood T cell repertoires in COVID-19. With 7 bases removed from V and 8 bases from J, the gap between germline ends came to 17 bases. The germline V gene encodes CDR1 MNHEY and CDR2 SVGAGI. This CDR3 is built from 13 residues. Here immunoSEQ multiplex PCR was the method, and the copy in TCRdb shows in-frame clones only, minus some. The sample records roughly 300,000 clones, around 85% being singletons. The chain couples TRBV6-5 to TRBJ1-2; unclear D gene. The sequence was obtained from a woman aged 45 to 65 who had recovered from COVID-19. What was sequenced was PBMCs or T cells enriched from blood (not recorded which). The CDR3 DNA sequence: TGTGCCAGCATCCCAGCCGGCGGTCTGGGCTACACCTTC. Protein: CASIPAGGLGYTF.